This T cell receptor (beta chain) was sequenced for a study of vaccination effects on CD4 cells after COVID-19. Produced via immunoSEQ multiplex PCR; TCRdb's table is partial and in-frame only. The table lists 25,000 to 30,000 clones, 60% to 80% of them singletons. Study outcomes and limitations: Among infection- and vaccine-induced clones, marked clonal contraction occurred late after vaccination.

Turning to this clone: What it recognizes is unknown.

When around nine days of culture had elapsed, CD4+ T cells were isolated. Absence of prior SARS-CoV-2 infection characterized the vaccine recipients, who showed negative nucleocapsid antibodies. Germline CDR1 is MNHEY and CDR2 is SVGAGI. V trimming: 6 bases; J trimming: 9 bases; junction bases outside the gene matches: 6. The CDR3 loop spans 14 amino acids. Material: CD4+ T cells from PBMCs cultured without peptide, obtained before COVID-19 vaccination. This TCR was sampled from a human donor who received a COVID-19 vaccine. V gene TRBV6-5 combines with J gene TRBJ1-6, with 9 bases matching TRBD1. The CDR3 coding sequence is TGTGCCAGCAGACCGGGACAGGGAGGTTCACCCCTCCACTTT. Protein: CASRPGQGGSPLHF.